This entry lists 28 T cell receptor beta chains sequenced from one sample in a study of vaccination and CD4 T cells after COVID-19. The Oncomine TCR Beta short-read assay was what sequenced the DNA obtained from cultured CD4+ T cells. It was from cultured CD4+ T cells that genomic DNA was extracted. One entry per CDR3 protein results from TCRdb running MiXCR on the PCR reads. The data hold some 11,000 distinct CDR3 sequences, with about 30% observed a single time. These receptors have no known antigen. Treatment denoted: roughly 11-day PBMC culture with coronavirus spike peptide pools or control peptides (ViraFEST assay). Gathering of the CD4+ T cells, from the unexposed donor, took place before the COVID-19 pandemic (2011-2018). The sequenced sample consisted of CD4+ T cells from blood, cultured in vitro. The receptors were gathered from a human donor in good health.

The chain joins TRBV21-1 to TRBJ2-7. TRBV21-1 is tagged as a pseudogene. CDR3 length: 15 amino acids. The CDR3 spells CASSKLVPDKHEQYF. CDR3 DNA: TGTGCCAGCAGCAAATTAGTGCCCGACAAGCACGAGCAGTACTTC.

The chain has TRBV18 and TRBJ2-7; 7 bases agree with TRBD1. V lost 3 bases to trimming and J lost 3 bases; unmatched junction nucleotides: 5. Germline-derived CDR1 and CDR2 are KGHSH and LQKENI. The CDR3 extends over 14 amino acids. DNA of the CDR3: TGTGCCAGCTCACCCGCGACAGGGCACTACGAGCAGTACTTC. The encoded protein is CASSPATGHYEQYF. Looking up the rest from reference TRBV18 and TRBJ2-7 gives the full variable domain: NAGVMQNPRHLVRRRGQEARLRCSPMKGHSHVYWYRQLPEEGLKFMVYLQKENIIDESGMPKERFSAEFPKEGPSILRIQQVVRGDSAAYFCASSPATGHYEQYFGPGTRLTVT.

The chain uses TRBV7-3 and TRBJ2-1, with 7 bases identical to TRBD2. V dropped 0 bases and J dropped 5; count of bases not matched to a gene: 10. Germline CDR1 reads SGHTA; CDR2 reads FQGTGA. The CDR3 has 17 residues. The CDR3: CASSLTLGGDANNEQFF. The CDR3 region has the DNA TGTGCCAGCAGCTTAACGTTGGGAGGGGACGCTAACAATGAGCAGTTCTTC.

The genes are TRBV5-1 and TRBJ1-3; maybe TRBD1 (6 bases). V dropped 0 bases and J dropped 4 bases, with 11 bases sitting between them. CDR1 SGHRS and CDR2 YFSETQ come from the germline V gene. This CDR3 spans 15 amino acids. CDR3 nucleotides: TGCGCCAGCAGCTTGGAGGGGGATGAGGGAAACACCATATATTTT. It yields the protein CASSLEGDEGNTIYF.

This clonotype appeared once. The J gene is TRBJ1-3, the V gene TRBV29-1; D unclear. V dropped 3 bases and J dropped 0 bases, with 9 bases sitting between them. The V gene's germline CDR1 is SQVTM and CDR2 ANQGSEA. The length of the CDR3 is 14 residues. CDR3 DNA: TGCAGCGTTGACGGGAGAAGCTCTGGAAACACCATATATTTT. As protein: CSVDGRSSGNTIYF.

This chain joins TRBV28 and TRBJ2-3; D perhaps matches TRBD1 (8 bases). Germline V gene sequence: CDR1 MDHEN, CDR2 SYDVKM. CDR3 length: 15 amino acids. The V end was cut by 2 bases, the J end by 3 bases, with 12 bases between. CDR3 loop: CASSLAQGGTDTQYF. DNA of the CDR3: TGTGCCAGCAGTTTAGCACAGGGGGGGACAGATACGCAGTATTTT.

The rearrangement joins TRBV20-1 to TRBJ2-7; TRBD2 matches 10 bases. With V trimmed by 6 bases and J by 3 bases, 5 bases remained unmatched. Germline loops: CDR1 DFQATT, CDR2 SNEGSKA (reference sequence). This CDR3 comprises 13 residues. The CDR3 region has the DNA TGCAGTGCGGCGGGACTAGCGCGCTACGAGCAGTACTTC. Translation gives CSAAGLARYEQYF.

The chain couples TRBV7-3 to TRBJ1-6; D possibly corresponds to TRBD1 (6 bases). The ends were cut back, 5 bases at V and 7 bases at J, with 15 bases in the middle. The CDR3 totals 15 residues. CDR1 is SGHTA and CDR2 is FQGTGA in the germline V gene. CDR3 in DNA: TGTGCCAGCAGCCAAAACTCGGGGGGCAATTCACCCCTCCACTTT. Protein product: CASSQNSGGNSPLHF.

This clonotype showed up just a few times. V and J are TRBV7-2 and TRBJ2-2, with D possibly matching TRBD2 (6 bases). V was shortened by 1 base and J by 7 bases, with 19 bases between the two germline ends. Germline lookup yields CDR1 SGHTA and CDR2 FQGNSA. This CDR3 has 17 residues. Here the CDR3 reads CASSLELREGRGGELFF. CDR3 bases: TGTGCCAGCAGCTTAGAGTTGCGGGAAGGCCGGGGCGGGGAGCTGTTTTTT.

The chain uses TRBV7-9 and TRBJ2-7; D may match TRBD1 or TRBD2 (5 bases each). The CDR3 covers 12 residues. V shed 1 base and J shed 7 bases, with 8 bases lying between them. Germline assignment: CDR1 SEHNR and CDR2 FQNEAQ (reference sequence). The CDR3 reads CASSLGGGEQYF. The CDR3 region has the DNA TGTGCCAGCAGCTTAGGGGGCGGGGAGCAGTACTTC.

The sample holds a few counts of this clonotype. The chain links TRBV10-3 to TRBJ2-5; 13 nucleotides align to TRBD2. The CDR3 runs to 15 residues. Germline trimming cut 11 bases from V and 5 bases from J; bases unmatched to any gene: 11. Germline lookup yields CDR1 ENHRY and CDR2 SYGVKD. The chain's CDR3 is CAANRGLAGDETQYF. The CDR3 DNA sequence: TGTGCCGCCAACCGAGGACTAGCGGGAGACGAGACCCAGTACTTC.

CDR3 bases: TGTGCCAGCAGCACAAGCAGGGGCGGGATCTCCTACGAGCAGTACTTC. Its translation is CASSTSRGGISYEQYF. V is TRBV21-1 and J is TRBJ2-7; the table's D call, TRBD1, has no DNA check behind it. TRBV21-1 is an annotated pseudogene. This CDR3 has 16 residues.

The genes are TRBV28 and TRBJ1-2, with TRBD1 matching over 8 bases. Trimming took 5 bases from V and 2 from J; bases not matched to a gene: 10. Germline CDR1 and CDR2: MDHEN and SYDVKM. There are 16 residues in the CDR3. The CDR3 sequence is CASSNAGGAGNYGYTF. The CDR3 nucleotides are TGTGCCAGCAGTAACGCAGGGGGCGCAGGGAACTATGGCTACACCTTC.

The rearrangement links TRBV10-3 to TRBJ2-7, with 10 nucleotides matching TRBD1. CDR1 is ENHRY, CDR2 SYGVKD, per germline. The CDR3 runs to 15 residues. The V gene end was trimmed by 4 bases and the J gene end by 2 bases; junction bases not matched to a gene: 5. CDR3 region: CAISVGQGFTYEQYF. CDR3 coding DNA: TGTGCCATCAGTGTGGGACAGGGGTTCACCTACGAGCAGTACTTC.

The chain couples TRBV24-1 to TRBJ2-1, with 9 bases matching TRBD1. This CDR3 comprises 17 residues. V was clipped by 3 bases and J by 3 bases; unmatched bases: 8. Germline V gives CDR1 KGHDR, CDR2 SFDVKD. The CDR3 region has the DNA TGTGCCACCAGTGATAGGATCCCGGGACAGGGCTACAATGAGCAGTTCTTC. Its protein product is CATSDRIPGQGYNEQFF.

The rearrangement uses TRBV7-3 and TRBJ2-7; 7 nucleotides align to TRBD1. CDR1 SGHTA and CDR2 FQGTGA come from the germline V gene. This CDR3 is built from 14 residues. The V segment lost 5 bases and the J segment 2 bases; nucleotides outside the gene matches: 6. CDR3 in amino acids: CASSQAGGPYEQYF. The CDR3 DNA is TGTGCCAGCAGCCAGGCAGGGGGTCCCTACGAGCAGTACTTC.

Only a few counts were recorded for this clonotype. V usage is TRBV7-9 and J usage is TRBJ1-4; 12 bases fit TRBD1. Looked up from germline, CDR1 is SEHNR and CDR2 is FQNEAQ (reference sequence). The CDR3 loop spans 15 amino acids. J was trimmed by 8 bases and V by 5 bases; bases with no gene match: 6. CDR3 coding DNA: TGTGCCAGCAGCGCAGGGACAGGGGGCAGGGAAAAACTGTTTTTT. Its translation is CASSAGTGGREKLFF.

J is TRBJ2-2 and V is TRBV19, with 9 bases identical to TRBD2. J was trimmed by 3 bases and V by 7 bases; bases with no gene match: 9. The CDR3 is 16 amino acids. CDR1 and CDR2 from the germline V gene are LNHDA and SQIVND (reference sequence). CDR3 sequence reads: CASKGVAGEYTGELFF. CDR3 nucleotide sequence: TGTGCCAGTAAAGGTGTAGCGGGAGAGTACACCGGGGAGCTGTTTTTT. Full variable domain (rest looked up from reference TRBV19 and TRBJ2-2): DGGITQSPKYLFRKEGQNVTLSCEQNLNHDAMYWYRQDPGQGLRLIYYSQIVNDFQKGDIAEGYSVSREKKESFPLTVTSAQKNPTAFYLCASKGVAGEYTGELFFGEGSRLTVL.

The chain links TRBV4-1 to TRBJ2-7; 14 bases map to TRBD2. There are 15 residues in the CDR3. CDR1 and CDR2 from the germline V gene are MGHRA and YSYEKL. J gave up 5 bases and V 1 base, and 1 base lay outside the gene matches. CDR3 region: CASSQGGLAGDEQYF. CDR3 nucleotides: TGCGCCAGCAGCCAAGGGGGACTAGCGGGAGACGAGCAGTACTTC.

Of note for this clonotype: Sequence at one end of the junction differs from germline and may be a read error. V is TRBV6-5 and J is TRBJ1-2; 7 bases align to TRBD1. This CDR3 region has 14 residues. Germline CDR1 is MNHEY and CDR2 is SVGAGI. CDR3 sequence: CASSYQGGPRGYTF. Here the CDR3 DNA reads TGTGCCAGCAGTTACCAAGGGGGCCCGAGAGGCTACACTTTC.

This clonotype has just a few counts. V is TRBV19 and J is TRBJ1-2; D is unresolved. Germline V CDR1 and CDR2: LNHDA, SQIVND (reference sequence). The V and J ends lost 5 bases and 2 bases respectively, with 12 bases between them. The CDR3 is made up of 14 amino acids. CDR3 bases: TGTGCCAGTAGTCTACCACAATTAAACTATGGCTACACCTTC. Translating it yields CASSLPQLNYGYTF.

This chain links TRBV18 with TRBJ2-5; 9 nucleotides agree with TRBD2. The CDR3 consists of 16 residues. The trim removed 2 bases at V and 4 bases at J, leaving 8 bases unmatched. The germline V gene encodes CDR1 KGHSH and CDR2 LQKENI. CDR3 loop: CASSPSLAGQRETQYF. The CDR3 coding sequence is TGTGCCAGCTCACCATCCCTAGCGGGGCAGAGAGAGACCCAGTACTTC.

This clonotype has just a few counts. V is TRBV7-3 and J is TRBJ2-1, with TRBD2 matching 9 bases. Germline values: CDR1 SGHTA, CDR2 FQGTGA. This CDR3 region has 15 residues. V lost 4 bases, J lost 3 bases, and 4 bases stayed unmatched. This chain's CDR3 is CASSSGAGGYNEQFF. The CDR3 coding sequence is TGTGCCAGCAGCTCCGGAGCGGGAGGCTACAATGAGCAGTTCTTC.

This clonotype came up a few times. As DNA, the CDR3 is TGTGCCAGTACCCCACGGGGACAGGGAGGCACAGATACGCAGTATTTT. Its protein is CASTPRGQGGTDTQYF. This chain joins TRBV19 and TRBJ2-3; 9 bases agree with TRBD1. J gave up 1 base and V 7 bases, and 9 bases lay outside the gene matches. CDR1 and CDR2 (germline): LNHDA, SQIVND (reference sequence). CDR3 length: 16 residues.

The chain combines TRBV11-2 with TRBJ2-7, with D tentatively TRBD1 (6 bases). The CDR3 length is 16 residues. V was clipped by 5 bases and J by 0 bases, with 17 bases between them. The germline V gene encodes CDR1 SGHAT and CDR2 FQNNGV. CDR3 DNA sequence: TGTGCCAGCAGCACTGTCCGGGACAAGACCTCCTACGAGCAGTACTTC. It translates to CASSTVRDKTSYEQYF.

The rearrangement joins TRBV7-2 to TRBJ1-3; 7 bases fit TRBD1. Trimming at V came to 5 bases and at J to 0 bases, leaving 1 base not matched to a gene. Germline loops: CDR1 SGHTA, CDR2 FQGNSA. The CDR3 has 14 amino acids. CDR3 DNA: TGTGCCAGCAGCGCAGGGGGCTCTGGAAACACCATATATTTT. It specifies CASSAGGSGNTIYF.

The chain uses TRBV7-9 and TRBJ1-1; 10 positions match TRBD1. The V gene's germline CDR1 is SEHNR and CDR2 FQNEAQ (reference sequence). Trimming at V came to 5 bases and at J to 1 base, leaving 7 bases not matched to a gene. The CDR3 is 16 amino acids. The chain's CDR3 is CASSTTGQGWNTEAFF. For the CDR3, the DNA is TGTGCCAGCAGCACAACGGGACAGGGGTGGAACACTGAAGCTTTCTTT.

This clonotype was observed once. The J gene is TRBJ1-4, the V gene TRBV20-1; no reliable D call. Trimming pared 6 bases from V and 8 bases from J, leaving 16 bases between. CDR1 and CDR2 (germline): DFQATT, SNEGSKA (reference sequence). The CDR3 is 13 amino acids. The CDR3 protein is CSARGVRGEKLFF. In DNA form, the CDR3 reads TGCAGTGCCCGTGGAGTACGCGGCGAAAAACTGTTTTTT.